This passage covers 28 T cell receptor beta chains from one sample sequenced in a study of CD8 T cells in Susac syndrome. The RNA input was about 0.5 to 1 ug, and it was reverse transcribed with random hexamers. TCRdb used MiXCR to reprocess the immunoSEQ multiplex PCR reads, holding one entry per CDR3 protein. Of about 190,000 distinct CDR3 sequences in the sample, 91% were seen once. Sequences were obtained from CD4+ T cells from PBMCs. These TCRs come from a human donor with Susac syndrome.

The chain combines TRBV2 with TRBJ2-3; 9 bases line up with TRBD2. The V gene end was trimmed by 6 bases and the J gene end by 0 bases; junction bases not matched to a gene: 4. In germline, CDR1 is SNHLY, CDR2 FYNNEI. CDR3 length: 15 amino acids. The CDR3 protein is CASRPSGASTDTQYF. The CDR3 DNA follows: TGTGCCAGCAGGCCTAGCGGGGCTAGCACAGATACGCAGTATTTT.

This sequence joins TRBV9 and TRBJ2-5, with unresolved D. Trimming cost V 4 bases and J 0 bases, with 10 bases left between them. The germline V gene has CDR1 SGDLS and CDR2 YYNGEE. The CDR3 spans 14 residues. The CDR3 protein is CASSPQKHQETQYF. In nucleotides, the CDR3 is TGTGCCAGCAGCCCTCAAAAACACCAAGAGACCCAGTACTTC.

The V gene is TRBV20-1, the J gene TRBJ1-2; TRBD1 aligns across 12 bases. This CDR3 comprises 14 residues. V lost 6 bases, J lost 8 bases, and 10 bases stayed unmatched. The germline gives CDR1 DFQATT, CDR2 SNEGSKA (reference sequence). The CDR3 sequence: CSAAPGTGGGGYTF. The CDR3 DNA follows: TGCAGTGCCGCCCCTGGGACAGGGGGCGGCGGCTACACCTTC.

V is TRBV15 and J is TRBJ1-5; perhaps TRBD1 as D (5 bases). The CDR3 has 15 amino acids. The V gene's germline CDR1 is LNHNV and CDR2 YYDKDF (reference sequence). The V end lost 0 bases, the J end lost 4 bases, and 10 bases lay between the germline ends. CDR3 coding DNA: TGTGCCACCAGCAGAGATGGGGCGTTTAATCAGCCCCAGCATTTT. Its protein is CATSRDGAFNQPQHF.

The rearrangement joins TRBV5-1 to TRBJ2-5; possibly TRBD2 for D (6 bases). Germline CDR1 and CDR2: SGHRS and YFSETQ. Trimming cost V 0 bases and J 5 bases, with 14 bases left between them. This CDR3 is built from 15 residues. The CDR3 loop is CASSLDGGFRETQYF. In nucleotides, the CDR3 is TGCGCCAGCAGCTTGGATGGAGGGTTCCGGGAGACCCAGTACTTC. Filled out from reference TRBV5-1 and TRBJ2-5, the complete variable domain reads KAGVTQTPRYLIKTRGQQVTLSCSPISGHRSVSWYQQTPGQGLQFLFEYFSETQRNKGNFPGRFSGRQFSNSRSEMNVSTLELGDSALYLCASSLDGGFRETQYFGPGTRLLVL.

This chain uses TRBV5-1 with TRBJ2-1; D is unclear. Germline CDR1 is SGHRS and CDR2 is YFSETQ. The V gene lost 0 bases and the J gene lost 5 bases, with 6 bases spanning the gap. The CDR3 loop spans 13 amino acids. CDR3 sequence reads: CASSLVQDNEQFF. CDR3 coding DNA: TGCGCCAGCAGCTTGGTGCAGGACAATGAGCAGTTCTTC.

This chain links TRBV4-1 with TRBJ1-5; D is possibly TRBD1 (6 bases). The length of the CDR3 is 15 residues. V lost 7 bases to trimming and J lost 0 bases, with 13 bases between them. The germline V gene has CDR1 MGHRA and CDR2 YSYEKL. CDR3 DNA: TGCGCCAGCACCTGGACAGTAAATAGCAATCAGCCCCAGCATTTT. This encodes CASTWTVNSNQPQHF.

The V and J genes are TRBV5-6 and TRBJ1-2; no reliable D call. Germline loops: CDR1 SGHDT, CDR2 YYEEEE. The CDR3 length is 13 residues. Trimming cost V 0 bases and J 4 bases, with 7 bases left between them. The CDR3 DNA sequence: TGTGCCAGCAGCTTGGGGCAGATCTATGGCTACACCTTC. Translation: CASSLGQIYGYTF.

This sequence joins TRBV7-9 and TRBJ2-1, with 15 bases that match TRBD2. The germline V gene has CDR1 SEHNR and CDR2 FQNEAQ (reference sequence). This CDR3 is built from 16 residues. The J segment lost 8 bases and the V segment lost 1 base, leaving 3 bases of the junction unmatched. The CDR3 DNA is TGTGCCAGCAGCTTAGGGACTAGCGGGAGGGCCGATGAGCAGTTCTTC. It specifies CASSLGTSGRADEQFF.

This chain connects TRBV5-1 to TRBJ2-1, with D possibly being TRBD1 or TRBD2 (5 bases each). The CDR3 is made up of 16 amino acids. Germline V gives CDR1 SGHRS, CDR2 YFSETQ. The V gene lost 4 bases and the J gene lost 7 bases, with 21 bases spanning the gap. The CDR3 nucleotides read TGCGCCAGCAGCGGTCTACCGGGACCGGACGCGAATGAGCAGTTCTTC. It translates to CASSGLPGPDANEQFF.

The V call is TRBV28, the J call TRBJ2-7; D uncertain. This CDR3 is built from 13 residues. V was shortened by 2 bases and J by 2 bases, with 7 bases between the two germline ends. Germline V gene lookup returns CDR1 MDHEN and CDR2 SYDVKM. CDR3 in DNA: TGTGCCAGCAGTTTAATCGAACCCTACGAGCAGTACTTC. This codes for CASSLIEPYEQYF.

The V call is TRBV7-2, the J call TRBJ1-1, with D unresolved. CDR3 length: 15 residues. Per the germline V gene, CDR1 is SGHTA and CDR2 is FQGNSA. V lost 1 base, J lost 0 bases, and 9 bases lay in between. Here the CDR3 DNA reads TGTGCCAGCAGCTTAGTTAATTTTGTGAACACTGAAGCTTTCTTT. This codes for CASSLVNFVNTEAFF.

The gene calls are TRBV11-2 and TRBJ2-4; no clear D. Trimming stripped 0 bases from V and 1 base from J, with 7 bases between. The CDR3 has 15 residues. Germline loops: CDR1 SGHAT, CDR2 FQNNGV. The CDR3 DNA reads TGTGCCAGCAGCTTAGACACGTTGGCCAAAAACATTCAGTACTTC. It encodes CASSLDTLAKNIQYF.

V usage is TRBV15 and J usage is TRBJ1-4; D gene ambiguous. The CDR3 is 14 residues long. CDR1 and CDR2 (germline): LNHNV, YYDKDF (reference sequence). V gave up 0 bases and J gave up 8 bases, with 10 bases separating them. The CDR3, as DNA: TGTGCCACCAGCAGAGATCAAGCCGACGAAAAACTGTTTTTT. Translated, it gives CATSRDQADEKLFF.

V gene TRBV18 combines with J gene TRBJ2-1; no clear D gene. CDR3 length equals 11 residues. The germline V gene encodes CDR1 KGHSH and CDR2 LQKENI. Trimming took off 3 bases at V and 8 bases at J, with 5 bases between the two ends. CDR3 bases: TGTGCCAGCTCACCGACCGATGAGCAGTTCTTC. This sequence encodes CASSPTDEQFF.

The rearrangement links TRBV18 to TRBJ1-5; D might be TRBD1 (6 bases). There are 16 residues in the CDR3. V lost 5 bases, J lost 5 bases, and 19 bases lay in between. CDR1 is KGHSH, CDR2 LQKENI, per germline. The CDR3 DNA reads TGTGCCAGCTCAGAACTCCGGGACATGCCCTATCAGCCCCAGCATTTT. Amino acid sequence: CASSELRDMPYQPQHF.

Only one count was recorded for this clonotype. The CDR3 nucleotides read TGTGCCAGCAGTTTTTGGCAGAACACCGGGGAGCTGTTTTTT. This encodes CASSFWQNTGELFF. The chain links TRBV12-3 or TRBV12-4 to TRBJ2-2; no firm D call. The V end lost 3 bases, the J end lost 1 base, and 6 bases lay between the germline ends. The CDR3 covers 14 residues.

This chain connects TRBV19 to TRBJ1-2, with D perhaps matching TRBD1 (6 bases). The CDR3 contains 15 residues. V was pared by 3 bases and J by 0 bases, with 11 bases between. Per the germline V gene, CDR1 is LNHDA and CDR2 is SQIVND (reference sequence). CDR3 nucleotide sequence: TGTGCCAGTAGTATCGGACAGCGTACTAACTATGGCTACACCTTC. It is translated as CASSIGQRTNYGYTF. Variable domain in full (rest from reference TRBV19 and TRBJ1-2): DGGITQSPKYLFRKEGQNVTLSCEQNLNHDAMYWYRQDPGQGLRLIYYSQIVNDFQKGDIAEGYSVSREKKESFPLTVTSAQKNPTAFYLCASSIGQRTNYGYTFGSGTRLTVV.

The rearrangement links TRBV6-1 to TRBJ2-5; 7 nucleotides agree with TRBD1. Germline CDR1 MNHNS, CDR2 SASEGT. V gave up 3 bases and J gave up 3 bases; unmatched junction bases: 1. CDR3 length equals 13 residues. The CDR3 reads CASSETGKETQYF. The CDR3 DNA sequence: TGTGCCAGCAGTGAGACAGGGAAAGAGACCCAGTACTTC.

In its sample, this clonotype was seen once. This sequence joins TRBV7-2 and TRBJ1-3, with 8 bases lining up with TRBD1. This CDR3 has 13 amino acids. In germline, CDR1 is SGHTA, CDR2 FQGNSA. J was trimmed by 10 bases and V by 4 bases; bases with no gene match: 6. The CDR3 here is CASSSGQGLTIYF. The CDR3 DNA sequence: TGTGCCAGCAGCTCCGGACAGGGCTTGACCATATATTTT.

The rearrangement links TRBV11-2 to TRBJ1-2; D is uncertain. V lost 5 bases to trimming and J lost 10 bases, with 23 bases between them. Germline lookup yields CDR1 SGHAT and CDR2 FQNNGV. The CDR3 runs 15 residues. The CDR3 bases are TGTGCCAGCAGCCCGGGAAGGCGATTCCTGGGCTTCTACACCTTC. Residues: CASSPGRRFLGFYTF.

The chain carries TRBV7-6 and TRBJ2-1; the match to TRBD2 covers 9 bases. The CDR3 has 15 amino acids. CDR1 SGHVS and CDR2 FNYEAQ come from the germline V gene. The J segment lost 2 bases and the V segment lost 4 bases, leaving 3 bases of the junction unmatched. CDR3 protein: CASSSGLAPYNEQFF. The CDR3 nucleotides read TGTGCCAGCAGCTCGGGACTAGCCCCCTACAATGAGCAGTTCTTC.

V is TRBV6-5 and J is TRBJ1-2; D uncertain. Germline V gives CDR1 MNHEY, CDR2 SVGAGI. The CDR3 is 13 amino acids. Between the trimmed V and J ends, which lost 5 bases and 4 bases, there was a span of 11 bases. The CDR3 region is CASSHTHAYGYTF. CDR3 coding DNA: TGTGCCAGCAGTCACACCCATGCCTATGGCTACACCTTC.

The chain has TRBV11-2 and TRBJ2-1; TRBD2 matches 8 bases. V lost 1 base and J lost 8; bases outside the gene matches: 7. The CDR3 is 15 residues long. Germline V gene sequence: CDR1 SGHAT, CDR2 FQNNGV. Here the CDR3 DNA reads TGTGCCAGCAGCTTAGGGAGGAGGCGGGAGGATGAGCAGTTCTTC. Translation gives CASSLGRRREDEQFF. The whole variable domain, remainder taken from reference TRBV11-2 and TRBJ2-1, is EAGVAQSPRYKIIEKRQSVAFWCNPISGHATLYWYQQILGQGPKLLIQFQNNGVVDDSQLPKDRFSAERLKGVDSTLKIQPAKLEDSAVYLCASSLGRRREDEQFFGPGTRLTVL.

V is TRBV30 and J is TRBJ2-7; D may be TRBD1 (6 bases). The germline V and J ends were trimmed by 1 base and 9 bases, with 16 bases remaining between them. The length of the CDR3 is 13 residues. The germline gives CDR1 GTSNPN, CDR2 SVGIG (reference sequence). The CDR3 bases are TGTGCCTGGAGTGCTGGACAGTTAACAGGGCAGTACTTC. Translation: CAWSAGQLTGQYF. The full variable domain, completed using reference TRBV30 and TRBJ2-7, is SQTIHQWPATLVQPVGSPLSLECTVEGTSNPNLYWYRQAAGRGLQLLFYSVGIGQISSEVPQNLSASRPQDRQFILSSKKLLLSDSGFYLCAWSAGQLTGQYFGPGTRLTVT.

The chain employs TRBV19 and TRBJ1-5, with D uncertain. Trimming removed 1 base from V and 7 bases from J, with 17 bases in between. The CDR3 extends over 16 amino acids. In germline, CDR1 is LNHDA, CDR2 SQIVND (reference sequence). Here the CDR3 reads CASSIVRLAVDQPQHF. The CDR3 coding sequence is TGTGCCAGTAGTATAGTTCGGTTAGCAGTTGACCAGCCCCAGCATTTT.

J is TRBJ2-7 and V is TRBV19, with 10 bases aligning to TRBD1. The germline gives CDR1 LNHDA, CDR2 SQIVND (reference sequence). After removal of 1 base from V and 2 bases from J, the junction contained 2 bases not matched to a gene. The CDR3 has 15 residues. CDR3 sequence reads: CASSIAGQGTYEQYF. The CDR3 bases are TGTGCCAGTAGTATAGCGGGACAGGGGACCTACGAGCAGTACTTC.

V is TRBV19 and J is TRBJ1-2; 7 bases are a match to TRBD1. J lost 7 bases, V lost 3 bases, and 8 bases had no gene match. Germline V gene data show CDR1 as LNHDA and CDR2 as SQIVND (reference sequence). The CDR3 sequence is 14 residues long. This CDR3 reads CASSITGADGGYTF. DNA for the CDR3: TGTGCCAGTAGTATCACAGGGGCTGATGGTGGCTACACCTTC.